Ten or more counts support the clone carrying this TCR beta chain. Antigen specificity is unknown. Stated time point: longitudinal time-point 3. CDR1 is LNHNV, CDR2 YYDKDF, per germline (reference sequence). This CDR3 spans 13 amino acids. The V end was cut by 3 bases, the J end by 6 bases, with 12 bases between. This sample was included in a study of neurological immune-mediated disorders. Study-wide results and limits: Across subjects, expanded clones had no CDR3 amino acid sequences in common, pointing to private repertoires in all groups. The study found the most TCR clonal expansion in HTLV-1-associated myelopathy and the least in multiple sclerosis, below healthy controls.

The cDNA came from 5'RACE, which used 10-nucleotide random UMIs. Each CDR3 protein is one row after TCRdb ran MiXCR on the 5' RACE reads. The sample has tens of thousands of distinct CDR3 sequences; about 8% are singletons. J is TRBJ2-7 and V is TRBV15, with D possibly TRBD1 on 6 matching bases. Sequencing used PBMCs. The clonotype was recovered from a middle-aged woman in good health. Written as DNA, the CDR3 is TGTGCCACCAGCAGCCTTATAGGGGGCGAGCAGTACTTC. Residues: CATSSLIGGEQYF.